A single T cell receptor beta chain is shown here with its context. This specimen belongs to a study of T cells in Graves' hyperthyroidism and ophthalmopathy. The CDR3 extends over 12 amino acids. Per the germline V gene, CDR1 is SQVTM and CDR2 is ANQGSEA. V lost 6 bases to trimming and J lost 0 bases, with 6 bases between them. Authors of the study amplified TCR beta CDR3 regions from RNA transcripts. Primed by the HTBI set, a first-round RT-PCR was run on the TCR CDR3. In TCRdb, the multiplex PCR reads were re-called with MiXCR into one record per CDR3 protein. The repertoire holds hundreds of thousands of distinct CDR3 sequences, with about 15% as singletons.

The chain joins TRBV29-1 to TRBJ2-4; D is uncertain. The sample consisted of blood. The sequence came from a woman between 25 and 40 years old with Graves' hyperthyroidism. The CDR3 here is CSVTLAKNIQYF. In nucleotides, the CDR3 is TGCAGCGTGACACTAGCCAAAAACATTCAGTACTTC.